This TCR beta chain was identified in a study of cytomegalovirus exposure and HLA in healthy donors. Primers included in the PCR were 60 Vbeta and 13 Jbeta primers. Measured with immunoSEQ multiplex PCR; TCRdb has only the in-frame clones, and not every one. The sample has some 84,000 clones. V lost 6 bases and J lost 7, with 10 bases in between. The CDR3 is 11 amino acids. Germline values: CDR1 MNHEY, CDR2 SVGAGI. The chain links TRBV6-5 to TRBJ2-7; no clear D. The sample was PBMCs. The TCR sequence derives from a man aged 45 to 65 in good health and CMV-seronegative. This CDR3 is CASSPEEEQYF. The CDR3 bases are TGTGCCAGCAGCCCAGAGGAGGAGCAGTACTTC.